A selection of T cell receptor beta chains follows, all from one sample in a study of siplizumab effects on memory and regulatory T cells. Assay: immunoSEQ multiplex PCR; the TCRdb copy retains only in-frame clones and omits some. The sample gives around 100,000 clones, over 90% of which show up once; about 0.62% is in the top ten. The source material was Tregs sorted from blood. Receptor source: a human donor in good health. Both conserved end residues are part of each CDR3. D genes are given only for firm matches. Rows may omit the clone size; those that give it use once, few, many or a size class.

j_gene	abundance	v_gene	d_gene	CDR3aa	CDR3nt
TRBJ2-5	NA	TRBV4-1	TRBD1	CASSQTGTGGGETQYF	TGCGCCAGCAGCCAAACCGGGACAGGGGGAGGAGAGACCCAGTACTTC
TRBJ2-7	NA	TRBV6-6	TRBD2	CASRGTSGAYEQYF	TGTGCCAGCAGGGGGACTAGCGGAGCCTACGAGCAGTACTTC
TRBJ2-3	NA	TRBV13	NA	CASSLREHSTDTQYF	TGTGCCAGCAGCTTACGGGAGCATAGCACAGATACGCAGTATTTT
TRBJ2-5	NA	TRBV20-1	NA	CSALLGTQYF	TGCAGTGCGCTTCTAGGGACCCAGTACTTC
TRBJ1-4	NA	TRBV7-8	NA	CASSYNEKLFF	TGTGCCAGCAGCTATAATGAAAAACTGTTTTTT
TRBJ2-1	NA	TRBV19	TRBD1	CASSIGFGRGQGTNEQFF	TGTGCCAGTAGTATAGGGTTTGGTAGGGGACAGGGGACGAATGAGCAGTTCTTC
TRBJ2-7	NA	TRBV15	TRBD1	CATSIGDRGYEQYF	TGTGCCACCAGCATCGGGGACAGGGGGTACGAGCAGTACTTC
TRBJ2-7	NA	TRBV25-1	TRBD1	CASSPGQVYEQYF	TGTGCCAGCAGTCCGGGACAGGTCTACGAGCAGTACTTC
TRBJ1-2	NA	TRBV6-1	NA	CASRGKTAYYGYTF	TGTGCCAGCAGAGGAAAAACAGCATACTATGGCTACACCTTC
TRBJ1-5	NA	TRBV5-8	NA	CASSLSGRGNQPQHF	TGTGCCAGCAGCTTGTCAGGACGGGGCAATCAGCCCCAGCATTTT
TRBJ1-5	NA	TRBV15	NA	CATSTDNQPQHF	TGTGCCACCTCAACGGACAATCAGCCCCAGCATTTT
TRBJ2-3	NA	TRBV29-1	TRBD2	CSVLRLAGSTDTQYF	TGCAGCGTCCTAAGACTAGCGGGGTCCACAGATACGCAGTATTTT
TRBJ2-5	NA	TRBV18	NA	CASSPRIKETQYF	TGTGCCAGCTCACCGCGAATAAAAGAGACCCAGTACTTC
TRBJ1-1	NA	TRBV11-3	TRBD1	CASSSLDRGEAFF	TGTGCCAGCAGCTCCCTCGACAGGGGTGAAGCTTTCTTT
TRBJ2-3	NA	TRBV27	TRBD2	CASSLLAGADTQYF	TGTGCCAGCAGTTTACTAGCGGGAGCAGATACGCAGTATTTT
TRBJ1-5	NA	TRBV27	NA	CASSKTANQPQHF	TGTGCCAGCAGCAAAACCGCTAATCAGCCCCAGCATTTT
TRBJ2-3	NA	TRBV10-3	NA	CAISVGGTDTQYF	TGTGCCATCAGCGTGGGGGGCACAGATACGCAGTATTTT
TRBJ2-7	NA	TRBV7-9	TRBD1	CASSGRQGVYEQYF	TGTGCCAGCAGCGGGCGACAGGGTGTCTACGAGCAGTACTTC
TRBJ1-5	NA	TRBV6-1	NA	CASRAGGQPQHF	TGTGCCAGCAGAGCGGGGGGCCAGCCCCAGCATTTT
TRBJ1-3	NA	TRBV30	NA	CAWSVGSSGNTIYF	TGTGCCTGGAGTGTAGGGAGCTCTGGAAACACCATATATTTT
TRBJ1-1	NA	TRBV6-4	NA	CASRFGQPNTEAFF	TGTGCCAGCCGGTTCGGGCAGCCGAACACTGAAGCTTTCTTT
TRBJ1-5	NA	TRBV19	NA	CASSMRVGQGYQPQHF	TGTGCCAGTAGTATGAGAGTTGGGCAGGGATATCAGCCCCAGCATTTT
TRBJ2-7	NA	TRBV27	TRBD1	CASSTPRTGSSYEQYF	TGTGCCAGCAGTACCCCAAGGACAGGGAGCTCCTACGAGCAGTACTTC
TRBJ2-5	NA	TRBV5-5	NA	CASSLGIAALQETQYF	TGTGCCAGCAGCTTGGGAATAGCGGCTCTCCAAGAGACCCAGTACTTC
TRBJ2-7	few	TRBV27	NA	CASSLVGRIPYEQYF	TGTGCCAGCAGTTTGGTAGGCAGGATACCCTACGAGCAGTACTTC
TRBJ2-1	NA	TRBV14	NA	CASSPRRAAQEGEQFF	TGTGCCAGCAGCCCCCGCCGGGCTGCTCAGGAGGGTGAGCAGTTCTTC
TRBJ1-1	NA	TRBV7-9	NA	CASSTSPTGTTANEAFF	TGTGCCAGCAGCACCTCCCCTACCGGGACCACAGCCAATGAAGCTTTCTTT